This T cell receptor (beta chain) came from a study of cytomegalovirus exposure and HLA in healthy donors. Study-wide results and caveats: The study flagged some 170 TCR beta chains as cytomegalovirus-associated. For most TCR sequences rarity was the rule, although some public TCRs occurred in many donors.

The CDR3 has 20 residues. Trimming removed 0 bases from V and 2 bases from J, with 26 bases in between. The V gene's germline CDR1 is GTSNPN and CDR2 SVGIG (reference sequence). The sample holds one count of this clone. The antigen is undetermined. This table comes from immunoSEQ multiplex PCR, and its TCRdb copy is limited to in-frame clones, with some not included. This sample has tens of thousands of clones, with roughly 89% found just once. The receptor was isolated from a woman aged 18-29 years in good health and CMV-seropositive. The chain joins TRBV30 to TRBJ2-1, with a tentative D call TRBD2 (5 bases). Sequencing used PBMCs. Here the CDR3 reads CAWSVLGQRPSDRPYNEQFF. The CDR3 nucleotides are TGTGCCTGGAGTGTACTAGGCCAAAGGCCGTCGGATCGCCCCTACAATGAGCAGTTCTTC.